The rows below give T cell receptor beta chains drawn from one sample of a study of chemoradiotherapy in HPV16-positive cancers. Clones were sequenced by immunoSEQ multiplex PCR, and TCRdb holds only the in-frame ones, with some missing. The profile shows about 22,000 clones, roughly 89% of them singletons. The specimen comprised blood, sampled from a patient who underwent chemoradiotherapy. Receptors were obtained from a human donor with HPV-associated anogenital cancer. Both conserved end residues are part of each CDR3. A D gene is named only where the DNA matches it firmly. Clone sizes are given selectively: once, few, many, or a class where the clone is expanded.

CDR3 protein | CDR3 DNA | V gene | D gene | J gene | clone size
CASSRDRGVNEQFF | TGTGCCAGCAGCCGGGACAGGGGGGTCAATGAGCAGTTCTTC | TRBV11-3 | TRBD1 | TRBJ2-1 | .
CASSFPTSGETQYF | TGTGCCAGCAGCTTCCCGACTAGCGGTGAGACCCAGTACTTC | TRBV7-2 | TRBD2 | TRBJ2-5 | .
CASSEDEYTGNTIYF | TGTGCCAGCAGTGAAGACGAGTATACTGGAAACACCATATATTTT | TRBV6-1 | . | TRBJ1-3 | .
CAWGVGSTETQYF | TGTGCCTGGGGGGTGGGTTCAACCGAGACCCAGTACTTC | TRBV30 | . | TRBJ2-5 | .
CAWSVKGGIQRRAQHF | TGTGCCTGGAGTGTAAAAGGGGGGATACAAAGGAGGGCCCAGCATTTT | TRBV30 | . | TRBJ1-5 | .
CASRPPGTGMNEQYF | TGTGCCAGCAGACCTCCCGGGACAGGGATGAACGAGCAGTACTTC | TRBV6-1 | TRBD1 | TRBJ2-7 | .
CASSFRQNTGELFF | TGTGCCAGCAGCTTTCGACAGAACACCGGGGAGCTGTTTTTT | TRBV7-7 | . | TRBJ2-2 | .
CASSAFRGVAQYF | TGTGCCAGCAGCGCGTTCCGGGGGGTGGCGCAGTATTTT | TRBV14 | TRBD2 | TRBJ2-3 | .
CASSQEGRGGASYNEQFF | TGTGCCAGCAGCCAAGAAGGCCGGGGGGGCGCCTCCTACAATGAGCAGTTCTTC | TRBV4-2 | TRBD2 | TRBJ2-1 | .
CASSLFDRADNEQFF | TGTGCCAGCAGCTTGTTTGACAGGGCGGACAATGAGCAGTTCTTC | TRBV5-6 | TRBD1 | TRBJ2-1 | .
CATGTASEKLFF | TGTGCCACCGGGACAGCCTCGGAAAAACTGTTTTTT | TRBV10-3 | TRBD1 | TRBJ1-4 | .
CASIGGAHYNEQFF | TGTGCCAGCATAGGGGGGGCCCATTACAATGAGCAGTTCTTC | TRBV6-6 | . | TRBJ2-1 | .
CASSPGQGSEKLFF | TGTGCCAGCAGCCCGGGACAGGGCAGCGAAAAACTGTTTTTT | TRBV5-8 | TRBD1 | TRBJ1-4 | .
CASSPNPGQGAGEAFF | TGTGCCAGCAGTCCTAACCCGGGACAGGGGGCGGGTGAAGCTTTCTTT | TRBV27 | TRBD1 | TRBJ1-1 | .
CASSERRGPLAAFF | TGCGCCAGCAGTGAGAGGAGGGGCCCTCTTGCCGCTTTCTTT | TRBV10-2 | . | TRBJ1-1 | .
CASSLGSGSGGLAKNIQYF | TGTGCCAGCAGCTTAGGATCCGGAAGCGGGGGGCTAGCCAAAAACATTCAGTACTTC | TRBV7-2 | TRBD2 | TRBJ2-4 | .
CASSVVGDSGNTIYF | TGTGCCAGCAGCGTAGTTGGGGATTCTGGAAACACCATATATTTT | TRBV9 | . | TRBJ1-3 | .
CASSGRGARNTEAFF | TGTGCCAGCAGTGGTAGGGGGGCTCGAAACACTGAAGCTTTCTTT | TRBV2 | . | TRBJ1-1 | .
CASSLEKTSSTGTQYF | TGCGCCAGCAGCTTGGAAAAGACTAGCAGCACAGGTACGCAGTATTTT | TRBV5-1 | TRBD2 | TRBJ2-3 | .
CASSSHRGTNQETQYF | TGTGCCAGCAGCTCCCACAGGGGCACCAACCAAGAGACCCAGTACTTC | TRBV7-8 | TRBD1 | TRBJ2-5 | .
CASTRGLSTDTQYF | TGTGCCAGCACCCGGGGGCTTAGCACAGATACGCAGTATTTT | TRBV2 | . | TRBJ2-3 | .
CTSSQVLTSAYNEQFF | TGCACCAGCAGCCAAGTGTTGACTAGCGCCTACAATGAGCAGTTCTTC | TRBV1 | . | TRBJ2-1 | once
CASSSVTGELFF | TGTGCCAGCAGTTCCGTGACCGGGGAGCTGTTTTTT | TRBV6-5 | . | TRBJ2-2 | once
CASSLKAPGRWNTGELFF | TGTGCCAGCAGCTTAAAGGCCCCCGGGCGGTGGAACACCGGGGAGCTGTTTTTT | TRBV7-3 | . | TRBJ2-2 | .
CASARTGKNTEAFF | TGTGCTAGTGCCCGGACAGGAAAGAACACTGAAGCTTTCTTT | TRBV12-5 | TRBD1 | TRBJ1-1 | .
CASSIDSGNNQPQHF | TGTGCCAGTAGTATAGATTCGGGGAACAATCAGCCCCAGCATTTT | TRBV19 | . | TRBJ1-5 | .
CASSPGSGFTYGYTF | TGTGCCAGCTCACCAGGGTCAGGGTTCACCTATGGCTACACCTTC | TRBV18 | . | TRBJ1-2 | .
CASRKTGGAGGANVLTF | TGCGCCAGCAGAAAAACAGGGGGCGCAGGGGGGGCCAACGTCCTGACTTTC | TRBV5-1 | TRBD1 | TRBJ2-6 | .
CASSPWTGGGNQPQHF | TGCGCCAGCAGCCCCTGGACAGGGGGCGGCAATCAGCCCCAGCATTTT | TRBV4-1 | TRBD1 | TRBJ1-5 | once
CASSSQGSGTEAFF | TGTGCCAGCAGCTCCCAGGGATCCGGAACTGAAGCTTTCTTT | TRBV9 | . | TRBJ1-1 | .
CASSEWGSWETQYF | TGTGCCAGCAGTGAATGGGGATCGTGGGAGACCCAGTACTTC | TRBV2 | . | TRBJ2-5 | .
CASSFRGTANTEAFF | TGTGCCAGCAGCTTTAGGGGAACAGCAAACACTGAAGCTTTCTTT | TRBV7-9 | . | TRBJ1-1 | .
CASSLGGSSMNTEAFF | TGTGCCAGCAGCTTGGGCGGGTCAAGTATGAACACTGAAGCTTTCTTT | TRBV5-4 | . | TRBJ1-1 | .
CAWSLKDEQYF | TGTGCCTGGAGTCTAAAAGACGAGCAGTACTTC | TRBV30 | . | TRBJ2-7 | .
CASSLDGQGDTIYF | TGTGCCAGCAGCTTAGATGGACAGGGGGACACCATATATTTT | TRBV7-9 | TRBD1 | TRBJ1-3 | .
CASSIPNTGELFF | TGTGCCAGTAGTATACCCAACACCGGGGAGCTGTTTTTT | TRBV19 | . | TRBJ2-2 | few
CASSQGHGSETYNEQFF | TGCGCCAGCAGCCAAGGCCATGGTAGCGAAACATACAATGAGCAGTTCTTC | TRBV4-1 | . | TRBJ2-1 | .
CASSVSLAGAYEQFF | TGTGCCAGCAGCGTGAGTCTAGCGGGGGCCTATGAGCAGTTCTTC | TRBV9 | TRBD2 | TRBJ2-1 | .
CASSLSPGRGEAFF | TGTGCCAGCAGTTTATCGCCAGGGAGAGGGGAAGCTTTCTTT | TRBV27 | . | TRBJ1-1 | few
CARVFEKLFF | TGTGCCAGGGTGTTCGAAAAACTGTTTTTT | TRBV6-4 | . | TRBJ1-4 | .
CATGTGGGQGDTQYF | TGTGCCACAGGAACGGGCGGGGGTCAAGGAGATACGCAGTATTTT | TRBV10-3 | TRBD2 | TRBJ2-3 | .
CASSEARYNEQFF | TGTGCCAGCAGTGAAGCGCGGTACAATGAGCAGTTCTTC | TRBV6-1 | . | TRBJ2-1 | .
CASSWVGSGNTIYF | TGTGCCAGCAGCTGGGTAGGGTCTGGAAACACCATATATTTT | TRBV7-2 | . | TRBJ1-3 | once
CASSDTLRIDGYTF | TGTGCCAGCAGTGATACCTTGCGGATAGATGGCTACACCTTC | TRBV6-1 | . | TRBJ1-2 | few
CASSQDYNQPQHF | TGTGCCAGCAGCCAAGACTATAATCAGCCCCAGCATTTT | TRBV14 | . | TRBJ1-5 | .
CASSFPGQIQETQYF | TGTGCCAGCAGCTTTCCGGGACAAATCCAAGAGACCCAGTACTTC | TRBV5-6 | . | TRBJ2-5 | .
CASSLPGGVGGYTF | TGTGCCAGCAGCTTGCCAGGGGGAGTTGGTGGCTACACCTTC | TRBV5-5 | TRBD1 | TRBJ1-2 | .
CASEQGHGTEAFF | TGCGCCAGCGAACAGGGTCATGGGACTGAAGCTTTCTTT | TRBV5-1 | . | TRBJ1-1 | few
CASSLGGGETQYF | TGTGCCAGCAGCTTAGGGGGCGGGGAGACCCAGTACTTC | TRBV11-1 | . | TRBJ2-5 | .